Presented here are 21 T cell receptor beta chains from one specimen sequenced in a study of CD8+ T cells in alopecia areata. The authors extracted RNA and reverse transcribed it into cDNA as the sequencing template. Produced via immunoSEQ multiplex PCR; TCRdb's table is partial and in-frame only. The table lists over 120,000 clones, about 60% of them singletons, with 5% to 7% in the top ten. The sequencing here drew on CD4+ T cells sorted from blood, taken at week 0. The source is a human donor with alopecia areata.

V gene TRBV7-9 combines with J gene TRBJ1-1; D is perhaps TRBD1 (5 bases). V was cut by 6 bases and J by 2 bases, with 10 bases left in between. The CDR3 contains 13 residues. CDR1 is SEHNR and CDR2 is FQNEAQ in the germline V gene (reference sequence). The CDR3 coding sequence is TGTGCCAGCAGGACGACAGCAAACACTGAAGCTTTCTTT. This encodes CASRTTANTEAFF.

V and J are TRBV29-1 and TRBJ2-3, with D possibly being TRBD1 (6 bases). The germline V gene encodes CDR1 SQVTM and CDR2 ANQGSEA. V was shortened by 7 bases and J by 4 bases, with 21 bases between the two germline ends. This CDR3 contains 15 residues. The CDR3 region has the DNA TGCAGCGGATCCGGGACACCACGGAAGCCAGATACGCAGTATTTT. The encoded protein is CSGSGTPRKPDTQYF.

This clone has only a few counts. DNA for the CDR3: TGTGCCAGCAGTCCCTGGGGAGATACGCAGTATTTT. It yields the protein CASSPWGDTQYF. The chain uses TRBV11-3 and TRBJ2-3; the D is unclear. The germline CDR1 and CDR2 sequences are SGHNT and YENEEA. The V and J ends lost 6 bases and 5 bases respectively, with 9 bases between them. The CDR3 totals 12 residues.

In the case of this clone: A junction boundary mismatches the germline segment, possibly from a read error. The rearrangement uses TRBV29-1 and TRBJ2-7; no definite D call. The CDR3 length is 14 residues. The germline CDR1 and CDR2 sequences are SQVTM and ANQGSEA. This CDR3 is CSVEKGPTSHEQYF. The CDR3 DNA is TGCAGCGTTGAAAAAGGGCCCACCTCCCACGAGCAGTACTTC.

The chain combines TRBV6-5 with TRBJ1-2; 8 bases match TRBD1. This CDR3 has 13 amino acids. The ends lost 6 bases at V and 0 bases at J; junction bases unmatched: 0. CDR1 and CDR2 from the germline V gene are MNHEY and SVGAGI. The CDR3 is CASSRGPNYGYTF. The CDR3 DNA reads TGTGCCAGCAGCAGGGGGCCTAACTATGGCTACACCTTC.

This clone turned up a few times. The chain carries TRBV7-2 and TRBJ2-7; weak D call: TRBD1 (6 bases). The CDR3 loop spans 14 amino acids. Trimming pared 6 bases from V and 1 base from J, leaving 13 bases between. In germline, CDR1 is SGHTA, CDR2 FQGNSA. Here the CDR3 reads CASSSNRASYEQYF. In DNA, the CDR3 is TGTGCCAGCAGTTCGAACAGGGCTTCCTACGAGCAGTACTTC.

The chain carries TRBV7-8 and TRBJ2-4; perhaps TRBD1 as D (5 bases). V dropped 3 bases and J dropped 1 base, with 13 bases sitting between them. This CDR3 has 16 residues. Germline values: CDR1 SGHVS, CDR2 FQNEAQ. The CDR3 sequence: CASSLSGAPAKNIQYF. The CDR3, as DNA: TGTGCCAGCAGCTTGTCTGGGGCACCGGCCAAAAACATTCAGTACTTC. Full variable domain (rest looked up from reference TRBV7-8 and TRBJ2-4): GAGVSQSPRYKVAKRGQDVALRCDPISGHVSLFWYQQALGQGPEFLTYFQNEAQLDKSGLPSDRFFAERPEGSVSTLKIQRTQQEDSAVYLCASSLSGAPAKNIQYFGAGTRLSVL.

The CDR3 spells CASRRGSGSDEQYF. Written as DNA, the CDR3 is TGTGCCAGTAGGAGAGGATCAGGGTCCGACGAGCAGTACTTC. This chain links TRBV19 with TRBJ2-7, with D possibly TRBD1 on 5 matching bases. Germline V gene data show CDR1 as LNHDA and CDR2 as SQIVND (reference sequence). This CDR3 has 14 residues. V shed 6 bases and J shed 5 bases, with 17 bases lying between them.

The chain joins TRBV30 to TRBJ2-5; 14 bases match TRBD2. Trimming took 0 bases from V and 4 from J; bases not matched to a gene: 1. The CDR3 runs 15 residues. Germline assignment: CDR1 GTSNPN and CDR2 SVGIG (reference sequence). Here the CDR3 reads CAWSVGTSGGETQYF. CDR3 nucleotide sequence: TGTGCCTGGAGTGTGGGGACTAGCGGGGGAGAGACCCAGTACTTC.

This sequence joins TRBV4-2 and TRBJ2-7; TRBD1 aligns across 9 bases. After removal of 4 bases from V and 2 bases from J, the junction contained 6 bases not matched to a gene. Germline lookup yields CDR1 LGHNA and CDR2 YNFKEQ. The CDR3 has 15 residues. CDR3 protein: CASSPRTGDPYEQYF. CDR3 sequence (DNA): TGTGCCAGCAGCCCTAGGACAGGGGACCCCTACGAGCAGTACTTC.

This clone was seen a few times. The chain joins TRBV23-1 to TRBJ2-6; the D gene is possibly TRBD2 (5 bases). TRBV23-1 is an open reading frame whose function is uncertain. V was pared by 3 bases and J by 0 bases, with 6 bases between. The CDR3 has 15 residues. CDR3 residues: CASSQGDSGANVLTF. Written as DNA, the CDR3 is TGCGCCAGCAGTCAGGGAGACTCTGGGGCCAACGTCCTGACTTTC.

The count of this clone is one. The chain employs TRBV4-1 and TRBJ1-1, with 11 nucleotides matching TRBD1. In germline, CDR1 is MGHRA, CDR2 YSYEKL. Losses at the gene ends were 4 bases for V and 3 bases for J; bases not matched to a gene: 4. This CDR3 contains 15 residues. This chain's CDR3 is CASSPGQGAYTEAFF. The CDR3 DNA is TGCGCCAGCAGCCCTGGACAGGGGGCTTACACTGAAGCTTTCTTT.

The chain couples TRBV5-1 to TRBJ1-6, with 8 nucleotides matching TRBD1. After removal of 3 bases from V and 0 bases from J, the junction contained 5 bases not matched to a gene. There are 17 residues in the CDR3. From germline, CDR1 is SGHRS and CDR2 YFSETQ. CDR3 in amino acids: CASSSRQGSSYNSPLHF. For the CDR3, the DNA is TGCGCCAGCAGCTCCCGACAGGGGAGCTCCTATAATTCACCCCTCCACTTT.

This clone turned up a few times. This rearrangement joins TRBV27 to TRBJ2-1, with D perhaps matching TRBD2 (6 bases). Germline lookup yields CDR1 MNHEY and CDR2 SMNVEV (reference sequence). Trimming removed 3 bases from V and 7 bases from J, with 16 bases in between. The CDR3 covers 15 residues. CDR3 in DNA: TGTGCCAGCAGTTTTGTCAGGGAGGTGTTAAATGAGCAGTTCTTC. Encoded protein: CASSFVREVLNEQFF.

V usage is TRBV29-1 and J usage is TRBJ2-1, with a possible D match to TRBD1 (6 bases). The CDR3 has 13 amino acids. Trimming left V 1 base short and J 5 bases short, with 9 bases between. Germline loops: CDR1 SQVTM, CDR2 ANQGSEA. The chain's CDR3 is CSVEGEGDNEQFF. The CDR3 DNA is TGCAGCGTTGAAGGAGAGGGGGACAATGAGCAGTTCTTC.

The J gene is TRBJ2-7, the V gene TRBV27; 10 bases match TRBD1. CDR1 is MNHEY, CDR2 SMNVEV, per germline (reference sequence). The V and J ends lost 3 bases and 7 bases, in that order; junction bases with no gene match: 9. CDR3 size: 15 residues. CDR3 loop: CASSLGTGAFGEQYF. The CDR3 DNA sequence: TGTGCCAGCAGTTTGGGGACAGGGGCCTTTGGGGAGCAGTACTTC.

The rearrangement links TRBV18 to TRBJ1-5; no clear D gene. Germline V lookup: CDR1 KGHSH, CDR2 LQKENI. V gave up 6 bases and J gave up 4 bases, with 16 bases separating them. The CDR3 has 15 amino acids. The CDR3 here is CASSRREGENQPQHF. The CDR3 DNA reads as TGTGCCAGCTCTCGAAGGGAGGGAGAGAATCAGCCCCAGCATTTT.

This chain links TRBV12-5 with TRBJ2-4, with D uncertain. Looked up from germline, CDR1 is LGHNT and CDR2 is FRNRAP. Trimming took 6 bases from V and 0 from J, leaving 15 bases between them. CDR3 length equals 16 residues. The CDR3 DNA reads as TGTGCTAGTGGACGATCGGTAGGCTTAGCCAAAAACATTCAGTACTTC. Translated, it gives CASGRSVGLAKNIQYF.

The genes are TRBV30 and TRBJ1-1, with unresolved D. The germline CDR1 and CDR2 sequences are GTSNPN and SVGIG (reference sequence). The CDR3 covers 13 residues. Trimming cost V 4 bases and J 2 bases, with 11 bases left between them. CDR3 sequence reads: CAWTRTANTEAFF. CDR3 coding DNA: TGTGCCTGGACCCGGACGGCTAACACTGAAGCTTTCTTT.

J is TRBJ1-6 and V is TRBV7-2; possibly TRBD1 for D (5 bases). The CDR3 runs 15 residues. Trimming left V 5 bases short and J 4 bases short, with 12 bases between. Germline CDR1 and CDR2: SGHTA and FQGNSA. The CDR3 reads CASSTPRGYNSPLHF. The CDR3 DNA follows: TGTGCCAGCAGCACTCCAAGGGGATATAATTCACCCCTCCACTTT.

CDR3 protein: CSARAGELFF. The CDR3 DNA follows: TGCAGTGCTAGAGCCGGGGAGCTGTTTTTT. J is TRBJ2-2 and V is TRBV20-1; D call uncertain. Trimming left V 1 base short and J 6 bases short, with 0 bases between. The CDR3 has 10 amino acids. Germline V gene lookup returns CDR1 DFQATT and CDR2 SNEGSKA (reference sequence).